Shown below are 22 T cell receptor beta chains from a single sample sequenced in a study of radiotherapy plus CTLA-4 blockade in lung cancer. Only in-frame clones appear in the TCRdb table, and some are missing; sequencing was by immunoSEQ multiplex PCR. The data hold about 43,000 clones, with about 67% observed a single time. The specimen was peripheral blood, collected from a patient treated with radiotherapy plus ipilimumab. The origin of the receptors is a human donor with non-small cell lung cancer who had a partial response to radiotherapy plus ipilimumab.

V and J are TRBV18 and TRBJ1-1; the D gene is possibly TRBD1 (6 bases). The CDR3 length is 15 residues. CDR1 and CDR2 from the germline V gene are KGHSH and LQKENI. V was shortened by 2 bases and J by 8 bases, with 18 bases between the two germline ends. The CDR3 here is CASSPLSKGGTEAFF. The CDR3 DNA reads as TGTGCCAGCTCACCATTGTCTAAGGGGGGGACCGAAGCTTTCTTT.

The chain links TRBV28 to TRBJ2-7; 7 nucleotides align to TRBD2. Trimming cost V 3 bases and J 1 base; bases outside gene matches: 6. CDR1 and CDR2 (germline): MDHEN, SYDVKM. The CDR3 is 15 residues long. The CDR3 protein is CASSLAGDSSYEQYF. In DNA form, the CDR3 reads TGTGCCAGCAGTTTGGCGGGGGACTCTTCCTACGAGCAGTACTTC.

This chain links TRBV9 with TRBJ1-4, with D uncertain. Germline V gene lookup returns CDR1 SGDLS and CDR2 YYNGEE. CDR3 size: 16 residues. Trimming cost V 0 bases and J 2 bases, with 11 bases left between them. CDR3 sequence: CASSVAATGTNEKLFF. CDR3 nucleotide sequence: TGTGCCAGCAGCGTAGCGGCCACGGGGACTAATGAAAAACTGTTTTTT.

In this sample, this clone turned up once. The rearrangement joins TRBV5-6 to TRBJ1-1; TRBD1 aligns across 7 bases. With V trimmed by 2 bases and J by 6 bases, 4 bases remained unmatched. CDR3 length: 13 residues. Looked up from germline, CDR1 is SGHDT and CDR2 is YYEEEE. The CDR3 here is CASSFTGAAEAFF. The CDR3 DNA reads as TGTGCCAGCAGCTTTACAGGGGCGGCTGAAGCTTTCTTT.

This chain links TRBV5-8 with TRBJ1-1, with a weak D call TRBD1 (5 bases). The CDR3 is made up of 15 amino acids. CDR1 is SGHTS, CDR2 YDEGEE, per germline. V gave up 1 base and J gave up 0 bases, with 10 bases separating them. CDR3 DNA: TGTGCCAGCAGCTTGTGGTCAGGGATGAACACTGAAGCTTTCTTT. Protein: CASSLWSGMNTEAFF.

The rearrangement uses TRBV15 and TRBJ1-5, with TRBD1 as a possible D gene (5 bases). The CDR3 is made up of 15 amino acids. Per the germline V gene, CDR1 is LNHNV and CDR2 is YYDKDF (reference sequence). V lost 2 bases and J lost 5, with 13 bases in between. The CDR3 region has the DNA TGTGCCACCAGCAGATCCCAGGGAACCTATCAGCCCCAGCATTTT. Translating it yields CATSRSQGTYQPQHF.

This chain connects TRBV25-1 to TRBJ1-2, with a weak D call TRBD1 (5 bases). CDR1 and CDR2 from the germline V gene are MGHDK and SYGVNS. Deletions cut 1 base from V and 2 bases from J, with 8 bases between. The CDR3 has 14 residues. The CDR3 region is CASSEFRQNYGYTF. The DNA for the CDR3 is TGTGCCAGCAGTGAATTTAGACAGAACTATGGCTACACCTTC.

The chain combines TRBV15 with TRBJ1-3; no firm D call. Germline V gene lookup returns CDR1 LNHNV and CDR2 YYDKDF (reference sequence). Trimming stripped 8 bases from V and 0 bases from J, with 2 bases between. CDR3 length: 11 residues. CDR3 region: CATRSGNTIYF. The CDR3 DNA reads TGTGCCACCCGCTCTGGAAACACCATATATTTT.

The rearrangement joins TRBV7-9 to TRBJ2-1, with D possibly matching TRBD2 (5 bases). CDR3 length: 15 amino acids. Deletions cut 5 bases from V and 6 bases from J, with 17 bases between. Germline assignment: CDR1 SEHNR and CDR2 FQNEAQ (reference sequence). In nucleotides, the CDR3 is TGTGCCAGCAGCCCTCGCCCGGTAGGAGGCAATGAGCAGTTCTTC. Translation gives CASSPRPVGGNEQFF.

For this clone: The same CDR3 also results from other DNA sequences found in this sample. The chain has TRBV15 and TRBJ2-5; D is uncertain. The CDR3 is made up of 14 amino acids. V lost 0 bases and J 2 bases, leaving 7 bases between the germline ends. The V gene's germline CDR1 is LNHNV and CDR2 YYDKDF (reference sequence). The CDR3 protein is CATSRDRVQETQYF. The CDR3 DNA is TGTGCCACCAGCAGAGACCGGGTGCAAGAGACCCAGTACTTC.

The chain recombines TRBV6-5 with TRBJ1-2; 8 bases align to TRBD1. CDR1 is MNHEY, CDR2 SVGAGI, per germline. CDR3 size: 13 residues. Losses at the gene ends were 6 bases for V and 8 bases for J; bases not matched to a gene: 8. CDR3 in amino acids: CASRGQVVSGYTF. In DNA form, the CDR3 reads TGTGCCAGCAGGGGACAGGTAGTCAGCGGCTACACCTTC.

V is TRBV18 and J is TRBJ2-7; D possibly corresponds to TRBD2 (6 bases). Trimming took off 5 bases at V and 3 bases at J, with 14 bases between the two ends. The CDR3 extends over 14 amino acids. The germline CDR1 and CDR2 sequences are KGHSH and LQKENI. DNA of the CDR3: TGTGCCAGCTCATCCGCCGGGGGATACTACGAGCAGTACTTC. The encoded protein is CASSSAGGYYEQYF.

V usage is TRBV6-5 and J usage is TRBJ1-2; no clear D gene. The V and J ends lost 5 bases and 4 bases respectively, with 11 bases between them. The CDR3 runs to 13 residues. Germline CDR1 and CDR2: MNHEY and SVGAGI. CDR3 residues: CASSKDGGYGYTF. The CDR3 DNA reads TGTGCCAGCAGTAAGGATGGAGGCTATGGCTACACCTTC.

This clone turned up a few times. The chain couples TRBV19 to TRBJ2-7, with D possibly TRBD1 on 6 matching bases. V lost 7 bases and J 7 bases, leaving 20 bases between the germline ends. The CDR3 loop spans 14 amino acids. Germline V CDR1 and CDR2: LNHDA, SQIVND (reference sequence). The chain's CDR3 is CASKLTGTKEEQYF. CDR3 sequence (DNA): TGTGCCAGTAAATTAACAGGGACAAAGGAGGAGCAGTACTTC. Looking up the rest from reference TRBV19 and TRBJ2-7 gives the full variable domain: DGGITQSPKYLFRKEGQNVTLSCEQNLNHDAMYWYRQDPGQGLRLIYYSQIVNDFQKGDIAEGYSVSREKKESFPLTVTSAQKNPTAFYLCASKLTGTKEEQYFGPGTRLTVT.

CDR3 DNA sequence: TGTGCCAGCTCACGACAGGGATATGGCTATGGCTACACCTTC. It specifies CASSRQGYGYGYTF. The chain links TRBV18 to TRBJ1-2; 7 bases are a match to TRBD1. Trimming took 4 bases from V and 4 from J; bases not matched to a gene: 6. The CDR3 sequence is 14 residues long. The germline V gene encodes CDR1 KGHSH and CDR2 LQKENI.

The V call is TRBV5-6, the J call TRBJ2-2; TRBD2 matches at 11 bases. With 3 bases clipped from V and 6 bases from J, the junction kept 13 bases outside the gene matches. There are 18 residues in the CDR3. Germline-derived CDR1 and CDR2 are SGHDT and YYEEEE. Written as DNA, the CDR3 is TGTGCCAGCAGCTGGGTTAGCGGGGGGGCGATGGTCGCCGGGGAGCTGTTTTTT. Protein sequence: CASSWVSGGAMVAGELFF. Based on the CDR3 plus reference TRBV5-6 and TRBJ2-2, the full variable domain is DAGVTQSPTHLIKTRGQQVTLRCSPKSGHDTVSWYQQALGQGPQFIFQYYEEEERQRGNFPDRFSGHQFPNYSSELNVNALLLGDSALYLCASSWVSGGAMVAGELFFGEGSRLTVL.

The chain employs TRBV10-3 and TRBJ2-5, with D unclear. The end of the DNA fits TRBJ2-7 better, so the J call may be wrong. The length of the CDR3 is 15 residues. Per the germline V gene, CDR1 is ENHRY and CDR2 is SYGVKD. This CDR3 reads CAISESSDSSYEQYF. CDR3 sequence (DNA): TGTGCCATCAGTGAGTCCAGTGACTCATCCTACGAGCAGTACTTC.

This clone has just one count. V gene TRBV5-6 combines with J gene TRBJ2-1; D is ambiguous. This CDR3 has 16 amino acids. Trimming cost V 2 bases and J 3 bases, with 15 bases left between them. CDR1 and CDR2 from the germline V gene are SGHDT and YYEEEE. CDR3 DNA: TGTGCCAGCAGCTTCTCAGGCAGTGGTCGCTACAATGAGCAGTTCTTC. It specifies CASSFSGSGRYNEQFF.

The rearrangement joins TRBV9 to TRBJ2-5; a weak D match, TRBD2 (5 bases). Germline CDR1 and CDR2: SGDLS and YYNGEE. V was trimmed by 5 bases and J by 7 bases, leaving 15 bases between them. The CDR3 is made up of 13 amino acids. The CDR3 loop is CASSGLGGPTQYF. CDR3 sequence (DNA): TGTGCCAGCAGTGGACTTGGCGGCCCGACCCAGTACTTC. The full variable domain, completed using reference TRBV9 and TRBJ2-5, is DSGVTQTPKHLITATGQRVTLRCSPRSGDLSVYWYQQSLDQGLQFLIQYYNGEERAKGNILERFSAQQFPDLHSELNLSSLELGDSALYFCASSGLGGPTQYFGPGTRLLVL.

The table lists this clone with a count of one. The genes are TRBV4-2 and TRBJ2-1; 7 nucleotides match TRBD2. Looked up from germline, CDR1 is LGHNA and CDR2 is YNFKEQ. With V trimmed by 0 bases and J by 3 bases, 8 bases remained unmatched. CDR3 length equals 17 residues. Written as DNA, the CDR3 is TGTGCCAGCAGCCAAGATGGAGGGCTAGCGGACTACAATGAGCAGTTCTTC. Its protein is CASSQDGGLADYNEQFF.

The V call is TRBV13, the J call TRBJ2-2; weak D call: TRBD2 (6 bases). The CDR3 is 16 amino acids. Germline-derived CDR1 and CDR2 are PRHDT and FYEKMQ (reference sequence). V was pared by 0 bases and J by 3 bases, with 11 bases between. CDR3: CASSLGSRGYTGELFF. The CDR3 DNA sequence: TGTGCCAGCAGCTTAGGTTCGCGGGGTTACACCGGGGAGCTGTTTTTT.

V is TRBV18 and J is TRBJ2-7, with 9 nucleotides matching TRBD1. This CDR3 is built from 14 residues. Looked up from germline, CDR1 is KGHSH and CDR2 is LQKENI. The trim removed 3 bases at V and 5 bases at J, leaving 5 bases unmatched. In nucleotides, the CDR3 is TGTGCCAGCTCACCCCGGACAGGGGTGGACGAGCAGTACTTC. It encodes CASSPRTGVDEQYF.